A single sample gave rise to the 31 T cell receptor beta chains below, sequenced in a study of CD8 T cells in ankylosing spondylitis. Study-wide results and caveats: A TCR beta motif of 7 to 9 highly homologous variants seemed to mark ankylosing spondylitis blood.

Their recognized antigens are unknown. TCRdb re-called the 5' RACE reads through MiXCR, storing one row per CDR3 protein. The data show fewer than 550,000 distinct CDR3 sequences, with approximately 5.3% seen just once and under 4.5% held by the top ten. The sample consisted of blood, either unsorted or a sorted T cell fraction (not recorded which). The receptors derive from a male donor with ankylosing spondylitis.

This clonotype occurred many times. The chain recombines TRBV20-1 with TRBJ2-1, with 7 bases matching TRBD2. V trimming: 6 bases; J trimming: 13 bases; junction bases outside the gene matches: 6. CDR1 DFQATT and CDR2 SNEGSKA come from the germline V gene (reference sequence). The CDR3 is 10 residues long. The chain's CDR3 is CSADGTKQFF. The CDR3 nucleotides read TGCAGTGCCGACGGGACTAAACAGTTCTTC.

This clonotype showed up many times. The J gene is TRBJ2-5, the V gene TRBV29-1; 8 bases are a match to TRBD1. The CDR3 spans 13 residues. The germline gives CDR1 SQVTM, CDR2 ANQGSEA. V trimming: 8 bases; J trimming: 3 bases; junction bases outside the gene matches: 8. The CDR3 nucleotides are TGCAGCACCTCGGACAGGGCTAAAGAGACCCAGTACTTC. Its protein product is CSTSDRAKETQYF.

This clonotype was picked up many times. CDR3 residues: CSASLGQPWDEQYF. CDR3 sequence (DNA): TGCAGTGCTTCACTCGGACAGCCCTGGGACGAGCAGTACTTC. The chain links TRBV20-1 to TRBJ2-7; perhaps TRBD1 as D (6 bases). Germline-derived CDR1 and CDR2 are DFQATT and SNEGSKA (reference sequence). CDR3 length: 14 residues. V lost 5 bases and J lost 5, with 19 bases in between.

The table lists this clonotype with many counts. The chain links TRBV20-1 to TRBJ1-1, with D tentatively TRBD1 (6 bases). Trimming took off 6 bases at V and 2 bases at J, with 13 bases between the two ends. CDR1 DFQATT and CDR2 SNEGSKA come from the germline V gene (reference sequence). CDR3 size: 13 residues. CDR3 loop: CSAGDNLNTEAFF. The DNA for the CDR3 is TGCAGTGCCGGGGACAATCTAAACACTGAAGCTTTCTTT.

This clonotype was counted at least ten times. The chain employs TRBV6-1 and TRBJ1-6, with no clear D. Germline V gives CDR1 MNHNS, CDR2 SASEGT. The V end lost 6 bases, the J end lost 4 bases, and 10 bases lay between the germline ends. There are 14 residues in the CDR3. In nucleotides, the CDR3 is TGTGCCAGCAGCGTCCTAGGTTATAATTCACCCCTCCACTTT. As protein: CASSVLGYNSPLHF.

The table lists this clonotype with many counts. The genes are TRBV7-2 and TRBJ1-1; D perhaps matches TRBD1 (5 bases). Germline CDR1 is SGHTA and CDR2 is FQGNSA. Trimming cost V 5 bases and J 6 bases, with 13 bases left between them. This CDR3 has 13 residues. The CDR3 loop is CASSPPGTPEAFF. Written as DNA, the CDR3 is TGTGCCAGCAGCCCCCCGGGGACGCCTGAAGCTTTCTTT.

Ten or more counts support this clonotype. The chain recombines TRBV29-1 with TRBJ2-1, with TRBD2 matching 11 bases. V was pared by 5 bases and J by 0 bases, with 3 bases of the junction left unmatched. This CDR3 region has 15 residues. The V gene's germline CDR1 is SQVTM and CDR2 ANQGSEA. The CDR3 region is CSVTTSGGSYNEQFF. The CDR3 coding sequence is TGCAGCGTTACTACTAGCGGGGGCTCCTACAATGAGCAGTTCTTC.

This clonotype appeared many times. This chain links TRBV9 with TRBJ1-4; unclear D gene. Per germline, CDR1 SGDLS and CDR2 YYNGEE. The CDR3 extends over 14 amino acids. V lost 0 bases and J lost 10, with 13 bases in between. The CDR3 loop reads CASSVEAATLKLFF. The CDR3 coding sequence is TGTGCCAGCAGCGTAGAGGCAGCAACCCTAAAACTGTTTTTT. The full variable domain, completed using reference TRBV9 and TRBJ1-4, is DSGVTQTPKHLITATGQRVTLRCSPRSGDLSVYWYQQSLDQGLQFLIQYYNGEERAKGNILERFSAQQFPDLHSELNLSSLELGDSALYFCASSVEAATLKLFFGSGTQLSVL.

This clonotype was observed at least ten times. The chain has TRBV12-3 or TRBV12-4 and TRBJ1-1; D perhaps matches TRBD1 (5 bases). Trimming pared 4 bases from V and 4 bases from J, leaving 13 bases between. The CDR3 length is 14 residues. Here the CDR3 reads CASSYGAGGTEAFF. In DNA, the CDR3 is TGTGCCAGCAGTTATGGGGCGGGTGGCACTGAAGCTTTCTTT.

There are many counts of this clonotype. This rearrangement joins TRBV7-2 to TRBJ2-1, with no clear D. The CDR3 length is 13 residues. Germline assignment: CDR1 SGHTA and CDR2 FQGNSA. V lost 2 bases and J 10 bases, leaving 12 bases between the germline ends. The chain's CDR3 is CASSLSWLAEQFF. The DNA of the CDR3 is TGTGCCAGCAGCTTATCTTGGCTCGCGGAGCAGTTCTTC.

This clonotype came up many times. The V call is TRBV6-2 or TRBV6-3, the J call TRBJ2-7; D is undetermined. V lost 5 bases, J lost 3 bases, and 14 bases lay in between. The CDR3 sequence is 14 residues long. Germline V lookup: CDR1 MNHEY, CDR2 SVGEGT. CDR3 in amino acids: CASSPSLTDYEQYF. The CDR3, as DNA: TGTGCCAGCAGTCCATCCCTGACTGACTACGAGCAGTACTTC.

This clonotype was picked up many times. The genes are TRBV4-2 and TRBJ2-1; D gene uncertain. V lost 4 bases, J lost 6 bases, and 10 bases lay in between. CDR1 is LGHNA, CDR2 YNFKEQ, per germline. The CDR3 loop spans 13 amino acids. The CDR3 loop reads CASSPEDGNEQFF. As DNA, the CDR3 is TGTGCCAGCAGCCCAGAAGACGGCAATGAGCAGTTCTTC.

This clonotype appeared many times. The V gene is TRBV5-1, the J gene TRBJ1-2; no definite D call. Trimming pared 0 bases from V and 7 bases from J, leaving 10 bases between. Germline assignment: CDR1 SGHRS and CDR2 YFSETQ. This CDR3 region has 13 residues. The CDR3 coding sequence is TGCGCCAGCAGCTTGGTTCCGGCCGTTGGCTACACCTTC. Protein sequence: CASSLVPAVGYTF.

This clonotype was recorded at least ten times. This chain connects TRBV4-1 to TRBJ2-1; the D gene is possibly TRBD1 (6 bases). The ends were cut back, 1 base at V and 10 bases at J, with 11 bases in the middle. CDR3 size: 13 residues. The germline V gene encodes CDR1 MGHRA and CDR2 YSYEKL. CDR3 in amino acids: CASSQVGDTEQFF. The DNA of the CDR3 is TGCGCCAGCAGCCAAGTTGGGGACACAGAGCAGTTCTTC.

This clonotype has a count of ten or more. The chain is built from TRBV12-3 or TRBV12-4 and TRBJ2-1; D is ambiguous. V gave up 5 bases and J gave up 3 bases, with 14 bases separating them. This CDR3 spans 15 amino acids. The CDR3 region has the DNA TGTGCCAGCAGTACCGGTGCGCACGACTACAATGAGCAGTTCTTC. As protein: CASSTGAHDYNEQFF.

This clonotype was counted between two and nine times. The CDR3 nucleotides are TGTGCCAGCAGCTTAGTAAGGACAGGAGAAAGCACAGATACGCAGTATTTT. Its translation is CASSLVRTGESTDTQYF. The chain recombines TRBV7-2 with TRBJ2-3, with 7 bases aligning to TRBD1. J was trimmed by 0 bases and V by 1 base; bases with no gene match: 7. This CDR3 comprises 17 residues. Germline values: CDR1 SGHTA, CDR2 FQGNSA.

This clonotype was found many times. The rearrangement joins TRBV7-2 to TRBJ1-5, with TRBD1 as a possible D gene (5 bases). Trimming shortened V by 3 bases and J by 7 bases, and 10 bases separated the two germline ends. Germline V gene data show CDR1 as SGHTA and CDR2 as FQGNSA. There are 13 residues in the CDR3. The CDR3 DNA reads as TGTGCCAGCAGCTTGACTAGGGGACAGCCCCAGCATTTT. Amino acids: CASSLTRGQPQHF.

The chain recombines TRBV5-1 with TRBJ2-5; D unclear. Between the trimmed V and J ends, which lost 4 bases and 0 bases, there was a span of 16 bases. This CDR3 comprises 16 residues. The germline CDR1 and CDR2 sequences are SGHRS and YFSETQ. DNA for the CDR3: TGCGCCAGCAGCCGCCTGTCCGGCTCGTACCAAGAGACCCAGTACTTC. Protein product: CASSRLSGSYQETQYF. The whole variable domain, filled in from reference TRBV5-1 and TRBJ2-5, reads KAGVTQTPRYLIKTRGQQVTLSCSPISGHRSVSWYQQTPGQGLQFLFEYFSETQRNKGNFPGRFSGRQFSNSRSEMNVSTLELGDSALYLCASSRLSGSYQETQYFGPGTRLLVL.

The sample holds many counts of this clonotype. CDR3 loop: CSVDGAVWEQFF. The CDR3 DNA sequence: TGCAGCGTTGATGGAGCGGTTTGGGAGCAGTTCTTC. V is TRBV29-1 and J is TRBJ2-1; tentative D call: TRBD2 (5 bases). This CDR3 has 12 residues. Germline V gene lookup returns CDR1 SQVTM and CDR2 ANQGSEA. V was shortened by 3 bases and J by 10 bases, with 13 bases between the two germline ends.

This clonotype was observed many times. A read error may account for a junction end that differs from germline. V usage is TRBV5-1 and J usage is TRBJ2-5; no definite D call. The V gene's germline CDR1 is SGHRS and CDR2 YFSETQ. CDR3 size: 12 residues. CDR3 bases: TGTGCCAGCAGCTTAGCCTCGGAGACCCAGTACTTC. Its protein product is CASSLASETQYF. Based on the CDR3 plus reference TRBV5-1 and TRBJ2-5, the full variable domain is KAGVTQTPRYLIKTRGQQVTLSCSPISGHRSVSWYQQTPGQGLQFLFEYFSETQRNKGNFPGRFSGRQFSNSRSEMNVSTLELGDSALYLCASSLASETQYFGPGTRLLVL.

In this sample, this clonotype turned up many times. The chain links TRBV5-1 to TRBJ1-6; 8 bases are shared with TRBD1. Trimming cost V 4 bases and J 7 bases; bases outside gene matches: 13. Per germline, CDR1 SGHRS and CDR2 YFSETQ. The CDR3 is 17 residues long. CDR3 sequence reads: CASSPTPTGVGNSPLHF. In DNA form, the CDR3 reads TGCGCCAGCAGCCCAACCCCGACAGGGGTAGGAAATTCACCCCTCCACTTT.

This clonotype was observed a handful of times. The V call is TRBV7-9, the J call TRBJ2-5; D remains unclear. CDR1 is SEHNR and CDR2 is FQNEAQ in the germline V gene (reference sequence). V was trimmed by 5 bases and J by 7 bases, leaving 11 bases between them. This CDR3 is built from 12 residues. CDR3 nucleotide sequence: TGTGCCAGCAGCCTCAATAGTGGGACCCAGTACTTC. Translation gives CASSLNSGTQYF.

This clonotype was picked up many times. The J gene is TRBJ2-5, the V gene TRBV30, with D unclear. V lost 0 bases and J lost 5, with 10 bases in between. Germline V gene lookup returns CDR1 GTSNPN and CDR2 SVGIG (reference sequence). The CDR3 runs to 13 residues. The CDR3 sequence is CAWSVSLGETQYF. As DNA, the CDR3 is TGTGCCTGGAGTGTTTCTCTGGGGGAGACCCAGTACTTC.

This clonotype was counted at least ten times. The chain links TRBV11-2 to TRBJ2-5; D call uncertain. The germline V gene encodes CDR1 SGHAT and CDR2 FQNNGV. There are 15 residues in the CDR3. V gave up 1 base and J gave up 2 bases, with 11 bases separating them. The CDR3 DNA is TGTGCCAGCAGCTTAGTCGCTCCACCTCAAGAGACCCAGTACTTC. Translating gives CASSLVAPPQETQYF.

This clonotype has at least ten counts. V usage is TRBV28 and J usage is TRBJ2-7; D is perhaps TRBD2 (5 bases). CDR1 and CDR2 from the germline V gene are MDHEN and SYDVKM. Trimming left V 6 bases short and J 1 base short, with 16 bases between. This CDR3 has 15 residues. CDR3: CASSVTGIASYEQYF. The DNA for the CDR3 is TGTGCCAGCAGCGTTACCGGGATCGCTTCCTACGAGCAGTACTTC.

This clonotype was seen at least ten times. CDR3 nucleotides: TGCAGTGCTAGAGCTCAGGGGAGGGGTACCGGGGAGCTGTTTTTT. Translation gives CSARAQGRGTGELFF. This rearrangement joins TRBV20-1 to TRBJ2-2; D possibly corresponds to TRBD2 (7 bases). This CDR3 is built from 15 residues. The V end was cut by 1 base, the J end by 5 bases, with 14 bases between. Germline V gives CDR1 DFQATT, CDR2 SNEGSKA (reference sequence).

In this sample, this clonotype turned up many times. The genes are TRBV29-1 and TRBJ2-5; D uncertain. Germline loops: CDR1 SQVTM, CDR2 ANQGSEA. Between the trimmed V and J ends, which lost 4 bases and 5 bases, there was a span of 5 bases. This CDR3 has 10 amino acids. The CDR3 DNA reads TGCAGCGTTGTGGGGGAGACCCAGTACTTC. This sequence encodes CSVVGETQYF.

This clonotype was detected ten times or more. The chain combines TRBV5-1 with TRBJ2-2; 12 bases map to TRBD2. The CDR3 is 16 residues long. Germline V gene lookup returns CDR1 SGHRS and CDR2 YFSETQ. The V segment lost 4 bases and the J segment 1 base; nucleotides outside the gene matches: 2. CDR3 region: CASSVLAGGNTGELFF. CDR3 bases: TGCGCCAGCAGCGTACTAGCGGGGGGGAACACCGGGGAGCTGTTTTTT.

This chain connects TRBV5-1 to TRBJ1-2; D gene unclear. Trimming shortened V by 2 bases and J by 2 bases, and 10 bases separated the two germline ends. The V gene's germline CDR1 is SGHRS and CDR2 YFSETQ. The CDR3 has 14 amino acids. The CDR3 loop reads CASSLSASNYGYTF. The CDR3 nucleotides are TGCGCCAGCAGCTTATCGGCCTCAAACTATGGCTACACCTTC.

In this sample, this clonotype turned up many times. The chain links TRBV6-1 to TRBJ1-5; tentative D call: TRBD1 (5 bases). This CDR3 spans 13 amino acids. The ends were cut back, 6 bases at V and 5 bases at J, with 11 bases in the middle. The V gene's germline CDR1 is MNHNS and CDR2 SASEGT. In nucleotides, the CDR3 is TGTGCCAGCAGCTGGGGCCCAGATCAGCCCCAGCATTTT. Its translation is CASSWGPDQPQHF.

This clonotype was recorded at least ten times. CDR3 coding DNA: TGCAGTTACAGTCATACAAGCACAGATACGCAGTATTTT. Translation: CSYSHTSTDTQYF. This chain uses TRBV20-1 with TRBJ2-3; D is unclear. The ends were cut back, 8 bases at V and 0 bases at J, with 12 bases in the middle. Germline V gene sequence: CDR1 DFQATT, CDR2 SNEGSKA (reference sequence). CDR3 length equals 13 residues.